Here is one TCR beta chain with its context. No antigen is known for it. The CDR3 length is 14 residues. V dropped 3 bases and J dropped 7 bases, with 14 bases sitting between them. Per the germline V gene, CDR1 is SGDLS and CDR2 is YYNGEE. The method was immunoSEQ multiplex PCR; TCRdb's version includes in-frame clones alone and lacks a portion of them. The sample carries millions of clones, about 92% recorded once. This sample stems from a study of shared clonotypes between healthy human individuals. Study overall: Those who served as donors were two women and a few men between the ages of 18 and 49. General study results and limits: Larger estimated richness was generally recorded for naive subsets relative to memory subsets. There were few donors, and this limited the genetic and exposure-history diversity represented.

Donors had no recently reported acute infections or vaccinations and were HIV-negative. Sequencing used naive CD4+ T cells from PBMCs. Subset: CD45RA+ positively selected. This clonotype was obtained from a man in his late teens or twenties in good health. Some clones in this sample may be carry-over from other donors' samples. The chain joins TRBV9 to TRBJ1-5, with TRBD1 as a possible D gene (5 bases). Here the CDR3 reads CASSADWGDQPQHF. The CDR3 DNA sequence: TGTGCCAGCAGCGCCGACTGGGGCGACCAGCCCCAGCATTTT.